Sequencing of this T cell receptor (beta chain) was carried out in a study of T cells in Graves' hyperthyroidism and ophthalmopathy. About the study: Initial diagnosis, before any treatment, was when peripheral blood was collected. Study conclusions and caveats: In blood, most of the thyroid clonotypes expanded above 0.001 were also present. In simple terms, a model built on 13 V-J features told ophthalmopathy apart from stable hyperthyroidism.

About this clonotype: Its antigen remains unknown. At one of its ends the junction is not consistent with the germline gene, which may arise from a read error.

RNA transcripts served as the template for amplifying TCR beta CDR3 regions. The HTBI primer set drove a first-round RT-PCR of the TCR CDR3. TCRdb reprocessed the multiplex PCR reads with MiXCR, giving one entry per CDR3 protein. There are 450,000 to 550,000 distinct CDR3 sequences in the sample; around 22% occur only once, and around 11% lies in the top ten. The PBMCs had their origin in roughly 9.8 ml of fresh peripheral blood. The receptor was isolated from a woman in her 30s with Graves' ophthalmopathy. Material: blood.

The CDR3 DNA is TGTTCCAGCAGCAGACAAGGGGGCCAGCCCCAGCATTTT. This sequence encodes CSSSRQGGQPQHF. The genes are TRBV6-1 and TRBJ1-5, with 7 bases fitting TRBD1. CDR3 length: 13 residues. Germline V CDR1 and CDR2: MNHNS, SASEGT.